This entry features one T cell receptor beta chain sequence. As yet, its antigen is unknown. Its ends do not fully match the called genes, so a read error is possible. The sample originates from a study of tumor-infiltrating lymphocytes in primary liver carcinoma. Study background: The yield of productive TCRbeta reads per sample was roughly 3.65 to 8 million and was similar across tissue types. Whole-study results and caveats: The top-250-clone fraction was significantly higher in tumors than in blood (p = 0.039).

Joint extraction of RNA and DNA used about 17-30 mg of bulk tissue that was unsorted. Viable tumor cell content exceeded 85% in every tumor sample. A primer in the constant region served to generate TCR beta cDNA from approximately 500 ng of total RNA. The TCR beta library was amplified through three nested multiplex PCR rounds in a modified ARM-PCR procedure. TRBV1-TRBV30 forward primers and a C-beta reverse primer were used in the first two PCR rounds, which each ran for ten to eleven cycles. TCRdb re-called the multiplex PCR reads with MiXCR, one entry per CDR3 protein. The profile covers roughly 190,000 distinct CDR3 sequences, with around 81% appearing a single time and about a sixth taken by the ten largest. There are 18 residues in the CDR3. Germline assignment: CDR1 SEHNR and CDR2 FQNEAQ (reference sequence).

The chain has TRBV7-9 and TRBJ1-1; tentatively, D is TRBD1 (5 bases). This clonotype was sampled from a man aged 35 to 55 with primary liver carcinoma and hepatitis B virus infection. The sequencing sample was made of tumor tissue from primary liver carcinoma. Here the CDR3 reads CSSSLGQLRPGPNTGAFF. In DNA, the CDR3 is TGTTCCAGCAGCTTAGGCCAACTCCGTCCGGGACCGAACACTGGAGCTTTCTTT.